This TCR beta chain was identified in a study of T-cell memory formation after mild COVID-19. Study context: For the most part, TCR clusters were specific to one donor.

Constant-segment primers served in 5'RACE that generated TCR alpha and TCR beta cDNA libraries bearing sample barcodes and UMIs. Each CDR3 protein gets one entry after TCRdb re-called the 5' RACE reads with MiXCR. The sample has fewer than 200,000 distinct CDR3 sequences, 13% seen once. Trimming took 7 bases from V and 4 from J; bases not matched to a gene: 4. Germline-derived CDR1 and CDR2 are SNHLY and FYNNEI. This CDR3 region has 13 residues. This clonotype originated in a young man who had mild COVID-19 (a few samples of this study predate the infection). Cell type and time point are not known. The sample was PBMCs or a T cell subset sorted from them (not recorded which). This chain uses TRBV2 with TRBJ2-3; 8 nucleotides agree with TRBD2. In nucleotides, the CDR3 is TGTGCCAGCATTCCGGGGGGGCCAGATACGCAGTATTTT. Its translation is CASIPGGPDTQYF.